Sequencing of this T cell receptor beta chain was carried out in a study of blood T cell repertoires in COVID-19. V gave up 2 bases and J gave up 3 bases, with 8 bases separating them. Germline-derived CDR1 and CDR2 are SGHTA and FQGNSA. The CDR3 is 13 residues long. Study processing details: By means of reference gene primer amplification, nucleated cell counts were estimated. Data came from immunoSEQ multiplex PCR; TCRdb stores just in-frame clones and leaves some out. V and J calls and clone size are given by that table; D and trimming were obtained from the DNA. The data hold about 310,000 clones, with around 86% observed a single time.

The sequence was collected from a man between 45 and 60 years old with active or convalescent COVID-19. The specimen was peripheral blood. The J gene is TRBJ2-7, the V gene TRBV7-2; D gene unclear. The DNA of the CDR3 is TGTGCCAGCAGCTTAAACAGCTTCTACGAGCAGTACTTC. It yields the protein CASSLNSFYEQYF.